One sample yielded the 30 T cell receptor beta chains listed below, sequenced in a study of blood T cell repertoires in COVID-19. Data came from immunoSEQ multiplex PCR; TCRdb stores just in-frame clones and leaves some out. Of over 80,000 clones listed, approximately 85% are singletons. Material: peripheral blood. These receptors were taken from a woman over 75 with active or convalescent COVID-19.

The chain carries TRBV27 and TRBJ2-1; D gene ambiguous. V shed 0 bases and J shed 1 base, with 7 bases lying between them. There are 15 residues in the CDR3. The germline V gene encodes CDR1 MNHEY and CDR2 SMNVEV (reference sequence). In DNA form, the CDR3 reads TGTGCCAGCAGTTTATCCCGCCGGTCCTACAATGAGCAGTTCTTC. It specifies CASSLSRRSYNEQFF.

This clone was seen just once. The V call is TRBV5-8, the J call TRBJ1-1, with TRBD1 identical over 8 bases. This CDR3 is 17 amino acids long. Germline assignment: CDR1 SGHTS and CDR2 YDEGEE. V dropped 4 bases and J dropped 3; count of bases not matched to a gene: 14. CDR3 residues: CASSPRTGTGFDTEAFF. CDR3 sequence (DNA): TGTGCCAGCAGCCCTCGGACCGGGACAGGCTTCGACACTGAAGCTTTCTTT.

The V gene is TRBV5-6, the J gene TRBJ1-2; TRBD1 agrees at 8 bases. The CDR3 covers 13 residues. The germline V gene encodes CDR1 SGHDT and CDR2 YYEEEE. V trimming: 4 bases; J trimming: 3 bases; junction bases outside the gene matches: 2. This chain's CDR3 is CASSQGADYGYTF. The CDR3 DNA reads as TGTGCCAGCAGCCAGGGGGCGGACTATGGCTACACCTTC.

The chain carries TRBV30 and TRBJ1-5; TRBD1 is a possible D gene (6 bases). Germline-derived CDR1 and CDR2 are GTSNPN and SVGIG (reference sequence). The CDR3 has 18 amino acids. V shed 1 base and J shed 2 bases, with 21 bases lying between them. CDR3 in amino acids: CAWSEKTGGLWGNQPQHF. Here the CDR3 DNA reads TGTGCCTGGAGTGAAAAGACAGGTGGTCTCTGGGGCAATCAGCCCCAGCATTTT.

A single count supports this clone. This sequence joins TRBV6-5 and TRBJ1-2; D unresolved. V lost 7 bases, J lost 3 bases, and 9 bases lay in between. Germline CDR1 is MNHEY and CDR2 is SVGAGI. This CDR3 contains 12 residues. The CDR3 loop is CASNAGDYGYTF. In DNA form, the CDR3 reads TGTGCCAGCAATGCCGGAGACTATGGCTACACCTTC.

Of note for this clone: The junction shows a germline mismatch at one end, possibly a read error. The chain links TRBV7-4 to TRBJ2-7, with D perhaps TRBD2 (5 bases). Germline lookup yields CDR1 SGHVT and CDR2 SQSDAQ. There are 12 residues in the CDR3. The DNA for the CDR3 is TGTGCCAGCAGCTCGCGTAGGGTGGACTTCTTCTTC. It specifies CASSSRRVDFFF.

A single count supports this clone. The chain links TRBV7-2 to TRBJ1-3; D ambiguous. CDR3 length: 15 amino acids. CDR1 is SGHTA, CDR2 FQGNSA, per germline. Trimming left V 1 base short and J 0 bases short, with 7 bases between. DNA of the CDR3: TGTGCCAGCAGCTTAGGCGGATACTCTGGAAACACCATATATTTT. Translated, it gives CASSLGGYSGNTIYF.

This chain joins TRBV2 and TRBJ2-7; the match to TRBD1 covers 8 bases. V lost 3 bases and J lost 3; bases outside the gene matches: 4. The germline V gene has CDR1 SNHLY and CDR2 FYNNEI. The CDR3 loop spans 14 amino acids. The CDR3 DNA reads TGTGCCAGCAGTGATCAGGGGGCCCTCTACGAGCAGTACTTC. This translates into CASSDQGALYEQYF.

J is TRBJ1-5 and V is TRBV7-3; D remains unclear. This CDR3 has 13 amino acids. The ends were cut back, 4 bases at V and 4 bases at J, with 8 bases in the middle. Germline V CDR1 and CDR2: SGHTA, FQGTGA. The CDR3 sequence is CASSSTHNQPQHF. CDR3 sequence (DNA): TGTGCCAGCAGCTCGACACATAATCAGCCCCAGCATTTT.

The chain joins TRBV19 to TRBJ2-7, with TRBD2 identical over 8 bases. Germline trimming cut 6 bases from V and 3 bases from J; bases unmatched to any gene: 7. Germline values: CDR1 LNHDA, CDR2 SQIVND (reference sequence). The CDR3 sequence is 14 residues long. The CDR3 spells CASRRGAGDYEQYF. DNA of the CDR3: TGTGCCAGTAGGCGGGGGGCCGGGGACTACGAGCAGTACTTC. The variable domain in full, completed from reference TRBV19 and TRBJ2-7, reads DGGITQSPKYLFRKEGQNVTLSCEQNLNHDAMYWYRQDPGQGLRLIYYSQIVNDFQKGDIAEGYSVSREKKESFPLTVTSAQKNPTAFYLCASRRGAGDYEQYFGPGTRLTVT.

This chain uses TRBV7-2 with TRBJ2-1; 10 bases are shared with TRBD2. This CDR3 has 15 amino acids. Germline trimming cut 5 bases from V and 1 base from J; bases unmatched to any gene: 2. The germline V gene encodes CDR1 SGHTA and CDR2 FQGNSA. The CDR3 DNA sequence: TGTGCCAGCAGCCGGACTAGCGGATCCTACAATGAGCAGTTCTTC. Its protein product is CASSRTSGSYNEQFF.

The chain has TRBV28 and TRBJ2-1; 7 bases match TRBD2. CDR1 and CDR2 from the germline V gene are MDHEN and SYDVKM. CDR3 length: 15 residues. Germline trimming cut 7 bases from V and 1 base from J; bases unmatched to any gene: 7. For the CDR3, the DNA is TGTGCCAGCACCCAGGCGGGGGATTCCTACAATGAGCAGTTCTTC. It specifies CASTQAGDSYNEQFF.

This clone has only a few counts. The genes are TRBV6-5 and TRBJ2-4, with TRBD1 matching over 8 bases. This CDR3 spans 14 amino acids. Germline CDR1 is MNHEY and CDR2 is SVGAGI. With 6 bases clipped from V and 5 bases from J, the junction kept 6 bases outside the gene matches. CDR3 loop: CASRILGQENIQYF. CDR3 nucleotide sequence: TGTGCCAGCAGAATATTGGGACAGGAAAACATTCAGTACTTC.

This clone was detected only once. The V gene is TRBV28, the J gene TRBJ1-4; possibly TRBD1 for D (5 bases). The germline V gene encodes CDR1 MDHEN and CDR2 SYDVKM. V lost 7 bases to trimming and J lost 4 bases, with 22 bases between them. This CDR3 spans 17 amino acids. The CDR3: CASTLHSPGVHNEKLFF. The CDR3 DNA reads as TGTGCCAGCACCCTCCATTCTCCGGGGGTCCATAATGAAAAACTGTTTTTT.

The chain has TRBV5-6 and TRBJ2-3; 11 bases line up with TRBD2. V dropped 2 bases and J dropped 3; count of bases not matched to a gene: 8. In germline, CDR1 is SGHDT, CDR2 YYEEEE. This CDR3 contains 17 residues. CDR3 sequence reads: CASSFLLAGGLTDTQYF. The CDR3 nucleotides read TGTGCCAGCAGCTTTCTATTAGCGGGAGGGCTAACAGATACGCAGTATTTT. The variable domain in full, with the rest retrieved from reference TRBV5-6 and TRBJ2-3, is DAGVTQSPTHLIKTRGQQVTLRCSPKSGHDTVSWYQQALGQGPQFIFQYYEEEERQRGNFPDRFSGHQFPNYSSELNVNALLLGDSALYLCASSFLLAGGLTDTQYFGPGTRLTVL.

The chain couples TRBV28 to TRBJ2-1; D is unclear. Trimming stripped 7 bases from V and 5 bases from J, with 15 bases between. Germline V gene data show CDR1 as MDHEN and CDR2 as SYDVKM. This CDR3 has 14 residues. The CDR3 coding sequence is TGTGCCAGCAATACCCCTACGCCTAACAATGAGCAGTTCTTC. Translating gives CASNTPTPNNEQFF. Full variable domain (rest looked up from reference TRBV28 and TRBJ2-1): DVKVTQSSRYLVKRTGEKVFLECVQDMDHENMFWYRQDPGLGLRLIYFSYDVKMKEKGDIPEGYSVSREKKERFSLILESASTNQTSMYLCASNTPTPNNEQFFGPGTRLTVL.

This chain joins TRBV4-3 and TRBJ1-3, with D perhaps matching TRBD1 (5 bases). The CDR3 has 15 amino acids. Trimming left V 2 bases short and J 4 bases short, with 12 bases between. Germline V gene data show CDR1 as LGHNA and CDR2 as YSLEER. CDR3 region: CASSQTWGDGNTIYF. For the CDR3, the DNA is TGCGCCAGCAGCCAAACTTGGGGGGACGGAAACACCATATATTTT.

The V and J genes are TRBV2 and TRBJ2-7, with 7 nucleotides matching TRBD2. CDR1 SNHLY and CDR2 FYNNEI come from the germline V gene. This CDR3 has 13 amino acids. V trimming: 5 bases; J trimming: 2 bases; junction bases outside the gene matches: 3. CDR3 loop: CASSTGTTYEQYF. Here the CDR3 DNA reads TGTGCCAGCAGTACCGGGACTACCTACGAGCAGTACTTC.

The chain employs TRBV5-1 and TRBJ2-5; possible D gene TRBD1, 6 bases. V lost 0 bases to trimming and J lost 5 bases, with 11 bases between them. This CDR3 has 14 amino acids. The germline gives CDR1 SGHRS, CDR2 YFSETQ. CDR3 loop: CASSLGRGAETQYF. Written as DNA, the CDR3 is TGCGCCAGCAGCTTGGGCAGGGGCGCGGAGACCCAGTACTTC.

The genes are TRBV7-8 and TRBJ1-1, with D tentatively TRBD1 (5 bases). The CDR3 consists of 14 residues. Deletions cut 5 bases from V and 4 bases from J, with 14 bases between. The germline V gene has CDR1 SGHVS and CDR2 FQNEAQ. The CDR3 sequence: CASSPPGFGTEAFF. In nucleotides, the CDR3 is TGTGCCAGCAGCCCCCCAGGGTTCGGCACTGAAGCTTTCTTT.

This clone was seen a few times. The V gene is TRBV6-6, the J gene TRBJ1-2, with 7 bases identical to TRBD1. The V segment lost 2 bases and the J segment 10 bases; nucleotides outside the gene matches: 4. There are 12 residues in the CDR3. CDR1 MNHNY and CDR2 SVGAGI come from the germline V gene (reference sequence). The CDR3 loop reads CASSYGTADYTF. In DNA form, the CDR3 reads TGTGCCAGCAGTTACGGGACAGCCGACTACACCTTC.

J is TRBJ1-5 and V is TRBV4-3; D might be TRBD1 (6 bases). Germline CDR1 reads LGHNA; CDR2 reads YSLEER. CDR3 length equals 14 residues. The ends were cut back, 4 bases at V and 3 bases at J, with 10 bases in the middle. In nucleotides, the CDR3 is TGCGCCAGCAGCCGAGACAGGTACAATCAGCCCCAGCATTTT. Protein product: CASSRDRYNQPQHF.

The V call is TRBV2, the J call TRBJ2-2; a possible D gene is TRBD1 (5 bases). V was shortened by 4 bases and J by 3 bases, with 9 bases between the two germline ends. The CDR3 is 14 residues long. Per germline, CDR1 SNHLY and CDR2 FYNNEI. CDR3 loop: CASSGQGHTGELFF. The CDR3 bases are TGTGCCAGCAGTGGGCAGGGCCACACCGGGGAGCTGTTTTTT.

This clone was seen only once. The chain carries TRBV3-1 (or the pseudogene TRBV3-2) and TRBJ2-5; TRBD2 matches at 7 bases. The ends lost 4 bases at V and 5 bases at J; junction bases unmatched: 7. This CDR3 comprises 14 residues. The germline V gene has CDR1 LGHDT and CDR2 YNNKEL (reference sequence). The CDR3 reads CASSPRASGETQYF. CDR3 bases: TGTGCCAGCAGCCCCCGGGCTAGCGGTGAGACCCAGTACTTC.

This clone was seen just once. The genes are TRBV5-1 and TRBJ1-6; maybe TRBD1 (6 bases). Germline CDR1 is SGHRS and CDR2 is YFSETQ. V was cut by 0 bases and J by 10 bases, with 14 bases left in between. This CDR3 is built from 15 residues. CDR3: CASSLAGRGESPLHF. CDR3 DNA sequence: TGCGCCAGCAGCTTGGCGGGCAGGGGAGAATCACCCCTCCACTTT.

In the case of this clone: The same CDR3 also results from other DNA sequences found in this sample. J is TRBJ2-7 and V is TRBV28; TRBD2 is a possible D gene (5 bases). Trimming cost V 1 base and J 6 bases, with 7 bases left between them. Germline V lookup: CDR1 MDHEN, CDR2 SYDVKM. The length of the CDR3 is 12 residues. The chain's CDR3 is CASSLLAGEQYF. In DNA form, the CDR3 reads TGTGCCAGCAGTTTATTGGCGGGCGAGCAGTACTTC. Using reference TRBV28 and TRBJ2-7 for the parts outside the CDR3, the full variable domain is DVKVTQSSRYLVKRTGEKVFLECVQDMDHENMFWYRQDPGLGLRLIYFSYDVKMKEKGDIPEGYSVSREKKERFSLILESASTNQTSMYLCASSLLAGEQYFGPGTRLTVT.

The V gene is TRBV5-4, the J gene TRBJ1-4; 7 nucleotides match TRBD1. The CDR3 runs 16 residues. J lost 10 bases, V lost 0 bases, and 12 bases had no gene match. Germline CDR1 is SGHNT and CDR2 is YYREEE (reference sequence). CDR3 protein: CASSLGRGQGGGKLFF. For the CDR3, the DNA is TGTGCCAGCAGCTTGGGGAGGGGGCAAGGCGGTGGAAAACTGTTTTTT.

The V gene is TRBV11-3, the J gene TRBJ2-5; D ambiguous. Germline-derived CDR1 and CDR2 are SGHNT and YENEEA. The CDR3 length is 14 residues. Trimming cost V 0 bases and J 0 bases, with 5 bases left between them. CDR3 sequence reads: CASSLDSHQETQYF. The CDR3 coding sequence is TGTGCCAGCAGCTTAGATAGCCACCAAGAGACCCAGTACTTC.

V usage is TRBV30 and J usage is TRBJ2-5; D gene unclear. Trimming shortened V by 0 bases and J by 0 bases, and 5 bases separated the two germline ends. The CDR3 extends over 13 amino acids. In germline, CDR1 is GTSNPN, CDR2 SVGIG (reference sequence). CDR3: CAWSVTYQETQYF. DNA for the CDR3: TGTGCCTGGAGTGTTACTTACCAAGAGACCCAGTACTTC.

The CDR3 reads CASSLEPNNEQFF. CDR3 sequence (DNA): TGCGCCAGCAGCTTGGAGCCTAACAATGAGCAGTTCTTC. The chain has TRBV5-1 and TRBJ2-1; D is unclear. CDR3 length: 13 residues. Trimming took 0 bases from V and 5 from J, leaving 6 bases between them. The germline gives CDR1 SGHRS, CDR2 YFSETQ.